The rows below give T cell receptor beta chains drawn from one sample of a study of blood T cell repertoires in COVID-19. Produced via immunoSEQ multiplex PCR; TCRdb's table is partial and in-frame only. The table shows some 150,000 clones, with 84% occurring only once. The sample was PBMCs or T cells enriched from blood (not recorded which). The origin of the receptors is a woman between 18 and 29 years old who had been exposed to COVID-19. Both conserved end residues are part of each CDR3. A D gene is named only where the DNA matches it firmly. Not all rows give a size; the values are once, few, many and, for expanded clones, a class.

TRBV18	TRBJ2-1	13	-	-	TGTGCCAGCCCCAAAGAGGCGTACAATGAGCAGTTCTTC	CASPKEAYNEQFF
TRBV5-1	TRBJ1-1	14	TRBD1	-	TGCGCCAGCAGCCCGGGACAGGAGAATGGTGAAGCTTTCTTT	CASSPGQENGEAFF
TRBV7-9	TRBJ2-1	16	TRBD2	-	TGTGCCAGCAGCCCACTAGGACTAGCGGTATACAATGAGCAGTTCTTC	CASSPLGLAVYNEQFF
TRBV9	TRBJ1-4	15	-	-	TGTGCCAGCAGCGGTCCCGGGACAACTAATGAAAAACTGTTTTTT	CASSGPGTTNEKLFF
TRBV13	TRBJ2-3	15	TRBD2	-	TGTGCCAGCAGCCCCGGGGGAGGGAGGGCAGATACGCAGTATTTT	CASSPGGGRADTQYF
TRBV2	TRBJ2-1	17	TRBD2	-	TGTGCCAGCAGAGCCGGGACTAGCGGGAGCTCCTACAATGAGCAGTTCTTC	CASRAGTSGSSYNEQFF
TRBV7-9	TRBJ2-3	18	TRBD2	-	TGTGCCAGCAGCTCCGGACTAGCGGGGTTTTCTAGCACAGATACGCAGTATTTT	CASSSGLAGFSSTDTQYF
TRBV5-1	TRBJ2-3	17	-	-	TGCGCCAGCAGCTTGGCTGGACTACCCAGTAGCACAGATACGCAGTATTTT	CASSLAGLPSSTDTQYF
TRBV19	TRBJ2-7	14	TRBD2	-	TGTGCCAGTAGTCCTAGCGGGGCCACCTACGAGCAGTACTTC	CASSPSGATYEQYF
TRBV4-1	TRBJ2-3	15	TRBD1	-	TGCGCCAGCAGCCAAGTGAACAGGGGAACAGATACGCAGTATTTT	CASSQVNRGTDTQYF
TRBV10-1	TRBJ2-7	13	-	-	TGCGCCAGCAGTCCAAGAGGATCCTACGAGCAGTACTTC	CASSPRGSYEQYF
TRBV5-1	TRBJ2-7	16	-	-	TGCGCCAGCAGCTTGGGTGGTTCTAGCAGAGCCTACGAGCAGTACTTC	CASSLGGSSRAYEQYF
TRBV18	TRBJ2-3	14	TRBD1	-	TGTGCCAGCTCACCATCGGGGACAGTGGATACGCAGTATTTT	CASSPSGTVDTQYF
TRBV27	TRBJ2-1	15	-	-	TGTGCCAGCAGTCCGATAGTTAGCTCCTACAATGAGCAGTTCTTC	CASSPIVSSYNEQFF
TRBV27	TRBJ1-6	15	TRBD1	-	TGTGCCAGCAAACCAGGGGACAGAGATAATTCACCCCTCCACTTT	CASKPGDRDNSPLHF
TRBV7-2	TRBJ1-2	14	-	-	TGTGCCAGCAGCTTAGCGGACAGAAGCTATGGCTACACCTTC	CASSLADRSYGYTF
TRBV5-6	TRBJ1-4	15	-	-	TGTGCCAGCAGCTTACGCAGGGTCTCTAATGAAAAACTGTTTTTT	CASSLRRVSNEKLFF
TRBV15	TRBJ1-5	15	TRBD1	once	TGTGCCACCAGCAGGGGCCGGCAGGGGGCTCAGCCCCAGCATTTT	CATSRGRQGAQPQHF
TRBV6-2/TRBV6-3	TRBJ2-7	14	-	-	TGTGCCAGCAGTCAAGGGGGGGACTATTACGAGCAGTACTTC	CASSQGGDYYEQYF
TRBV16	TRBJ1-1	12	-	-	TGTGCCAGCAGCCGGGAGAGCACTGAAGCTTTCTTT	CASSRESTEAFF
TRBV25-1	TRBJ1-3	13	-	once	TGTGCCAGCAGGGAGGGCTCTGGAAACACCATATATTTT	CASREGSGNTIYF
TRBV7-3	TRBJ1-6	15	TRBD1	once	TGTGCCAGCAGCTTACGAGGACAGGGTACTTCACCCCTCCACTTT	CASSLRGQGTSPLHF
TRBV9	TRBJ2-1	16	-	-	TGTGCCAGCAGCGTAGCGGGGGACAGCTCCTACAATGAGCAGTTCTTC	CASSVAGDSSYNEQFF
TRBV29-1	TRBJ1-5	13	-	-	TGCAGCGTTGTACAGGGTGATGGTCAGCCCCAGCATTTT	CSVVQGDGQPQHF
TRBV5-6	TRBJ2-7	17	-	-	TGTGCCCGCAGCTTGGAGGGGGGGGCCAAAAGCTCCTACGAGCAGTACTTC	CARSLEGGAKSSYEQYF
TRBV27	TRBJ1-2	13	-	-	TGTGCCAGCAGCCACCTGGGGCTCGGTGGCTACACCTTC	CASSHLGLGGYTF
TRBV29-1	TRBJ2-1	14	TRBD2	once	TGCAGCGTTGTTTGGGGGACTAGCGGGACAGTGCGGTTCTTC	CSVVWGTSGTVRFF
TRBV6-2/TRBV6-3	TRBJ2-2	14	-	-	TGTGCCAGCAGTTATTCTATTTCGAACGGGGAGCTGTTTTTT	CASSYSISNGELFF
TRBV10-2	TRBJ1-1	13	-	-	TGCGCCAGCGGAGGGACGGCGTACACTGAAGCTTTCTTT	CASGGTAYTEAFF
TRBV9	TRBJ2-2	17	-	-	TGTGCCAGCAGCCCCCCTTCCGTCGGGGTGGGCACCGGGGAGCTGTTTTTT	CASSPPSVGVGTGELFF
TRBV5-4	TRBJ2-7	15	TRBD1	once	TGTGCCAGCAGCCCTGATCCGGGACAGAGCTACGAGCAGTACTTC	CASSPDPGQSYEQYF
TRBV6-2/TRBV6-3	TRBJ1-1	12	-	-	TGTGCCAGCAGTTCCCGCCAGGGGAAAGCTTTCTTT	CASSSRQGKAFF
TRBV14	TRBJ1-6	14	-	-	TGTGCCAGCAGCCGCGGACAGAATAATTCACCCCTCCACTTT	CASSRGQNNSPLHF
TRBV3-1/TRBV3-2	TRBJ2-4	14	-	-	TGTGCCAGCAGTGCCTCGGGGAATTTCGGCATTCAGTACTTC	CASSASGNFGIQYF
TRBV19	TRBJ1-5	14	-	-	TGTGCCAGTAGGGACTCCGTCGGGTTAATGGCCCAGCATTTT	CASRDSVGLMAQHF
TRBV25-1	TRBJ2-1	17	TRBD2	-	TGTGCCAGCAGTGACTCAGGGAGACTAGCGCCCTACAATGAGCAGTTCTTC	CASSDSGRLAPYNEQFF
TRBV2	TRBJ2-5	11	TRBD1	-	TGTGCCAGCAGTGTTCGGGACAGGGCCTACTTC	CASSVRDRAYF
TRBV4-2	TRBJ1-5	17	TRBD1	-	TGTGCCAGCAGCCAAGCCCGCACAGGGGGTGCCAATCAGCCCCAGCATTTT	CASSQARTGGANQPQHF
TRBV7-6	TRBJ1-4	16	-	-	TGTGCCAGCAGCTTAGATCGCCCAGGTCTCAACGAAAAACTGTTTTTT	CASSLDRPGLNEKLFF
TRBV7-2	TRBJ2-7	14	TRBD2	once	TGTGCCAGCAGCTTAAGCGGGAGTAGCTACGAGCAGTACTTC	CASSLSGSSYEQYF
TRBV7-3	TRBJ2-1	13	-	once	TGTGCCAGCAGCCCTTCCAGGGACAATGAGCAGTTCTTC	CASSPSRDNEQFF
TRBV7-6	TRBJ2-7	15	-	-	TGTGCCAGCAGCTTAGCCCGGGCAGGGGTTGGCGAGCAGTACTTC	CASSLARAGVGEQYF
TRBV4-2	TRBJ1-1	15	-	-	TGTGCCAGCAGCCAAGGGGACACGAGGAACACTGAAGCTTTCTTT	CASSQGDTRNTEAFF
TRBV6-4	TRBJ2-2	13	-	-	TGTGCCAGCAGTGGGACTAACACCGGGGAGCTGTTTTTT	CASSGTNTGELFF
TRBV19	TRBJ1-5	15	-	-	TGTGCCAGTAGTATAAATCCGTGGGGAGGGCAGCCCCAGCATTTT	CASSINPWGGQPQHF
TRBV6-2/TRBV6-3	TRBJ2-1	14	TRBD2	-	TGTGCCAGCAGCCCACTAGCGGGAGGCGATGAGCAGTTCTTC	CASSPLAGGDEQFF
TRBV19	TRBJ2-3	16	TRBD2	-	TGTGCCAGTACCCCCACCCCGAGCGGGAGTCCAGATACGCAGTATTTT	CASTPTPSGSPDTQYF
TRBV27	TRBJ2-1	12	TRBD2	-	TGTGCCAGCAGTTGGGGAGGGGATGAGCAGTTCTTC	CASSWGGDEQFF
TRBV19	TRBJ1-5	14	-	-	TGTGCCAGCATTCAAACAGGGTCTGGTCAGCCCCAGCATTTT	CASIQTGSGQPQHF
TRBV3-1/TRBV3-2	TRBJ1-1	15	TRBD1	-	TGTGCCAGCAGCCAAGATCCAGTCAGGACAGGTGAAGCTTTCTTT	CASSQDPVRTGEAFF
TRBV3-1/TRBV3-2	TRBJ1-6	17	TRBD1	-	TGTGCCAGCAGCCAAGATCGGGACAGGACTCGGGGTTCACCCCTCCACTTT	CASSQDRDRTRGSPLHF
TRBV18	TRBJ2-1	11	-	-	TGTGCCAGCTCACCGTCAAATGAGCAGTTCTTC	CASSPSNEQFF